These 16 T cell receptor beta chains were all obtained from the same sample, sequenced in a study of cytomegalovirus exposure and HLA in healthy donors. In the PCR, 60 Vbeta and 13 Jbeta primers were used. Libraries were prepared by immunoSEQ multiplex PCR; TCRdb keeps only in-frame clonotypes and omits some of them. The sample yields about 130,000 clones, 70% to 80% seen once. Sequences were obtained from PBMCs. The receptors here all came from a woman aged 45-60 years in good health and CMV-seronegative.

The chain has TRBV30 and TRBJ2-3; D is perhaps TRBD1 (5 bases). The V gene's germline CDR1 is GTSNPN and CDR2 SVGIG (reference sequence). The CDR3 is 15 residues long. The ends were cut back, 0 bases at V and 6 bases at J, with 16 bases in the middle. The CDR3 here is CAWSVGVLGDDTQYF. CDR3 nucleotide sequence: TGTGCCTGGAGTGTAGGGGTCCTTGGCGACGATACGCAGTATTTT. Full variable domain (missing parts from reference TRBV30 and TRBJ2-3): SQTIHQWPATLVQPVGSPLSLECTVEGTSNPNLYWYRQAAGRGLQLLFYSVGIGQISSEVPQNLSASRPQDRQFILSSKKLLLSDSGFYLCAWSVGVLGDDTQYFGPGTRLTVL.

In its sample, this clone was seen a few times. The genes are TRBV5-1 and TRBJ1-1, with D maybe TRBD1 (5 bases). The germline V and J ends were trimmed by 7 bases and 4 bases, with 17 bases remaining between them. Germline V lookup: CDR1 SGHRS, CDR2 YFSETQ. This CDR3 spans 14 amino acids. The CDR3 protein is CASGQGGSGTEAFF. CDR3 nucleotides: TGCGCCAGCGGTCAGGGAGGATCGGGCACTGAAGCTTTCTTT.

The rearrangement links TRBV7-9 to TRBJ1-2, with unresolved D. Germline CDR1 SEHNR, CDR2 FQNEAQ (reference sequence). The V gene lost 5 bases and the J gene lost 7 bases, with 17 bases spanning the gap. This CDR3 has 14 residues. The CDR3 reads CASSPGSGGAGYTF. DNA for the CDR3: TGTGCCAGCAGCCCCGGCTCTGGAGGTGCTGGCTACACCTTC.

This clone was recorded a few times. The chain carries TRBV19 and TRBJ1-5; 9 positions agree with TRBD1. Germline CDR1 reads LNHDA; CDR2 reads SQIVND (reference sequence). The V and J ends lost 5 bases and 7 bases, in that order; junction bases with no gene match: 9. The CDR3 is 15 amino acids. The CDR3 loop is CASSAGRTGEQPQHF. CDR3 DNA sequence: TGTGCCAGTAGTGCGGGCCGGACAGGGGAGCAGCCCCAGCATTTT. Full variable domain (outside the CDR3, taken from reference TRBV19 and TRBJ1-5): DGGITQSPKYLFRKEGQNVTLSCEQNLNHDAMYWYRQDPGQGLRLIYYSQIVNDFQKGDIAEGYSVSREKKESFPLTVTSAQKNPTAFYLCASSAGRTGEQPQHFGDGTRLSIL.

V gene TRBV11-3 combines with J gene TRBJ1-5; 9 positions agree with TRBD1. Unmatched junction bases numbered 4, after V lost 6 bases and J lost 1 base. Germline V gene lookup returns CDR1 SGHNT and CDR2 YENEEA. This CDR3 spans 15 amino acids. In DNA, the CDR3 is TGTGCCAGCAGTCCCGGGACAGGGAGCAATCAGCCCCAGCATTTT. This gives the protein CASSPGTGSNQPQHF.

The rearrangement joins TRBV5-5 to TRBJ2-5; TRBD1 matches 9 bases. The J segment lost 4 bases and the V segment lost 4 bases, leaving 8 bases of the junction unmatched. This CDR3 spans 15 amino acids. CDR1 is SGHKS and CDR2 is YYEKEE in the germline V gene (reference sequence). This chain's CDR3 is CASSGGDRVGETQYF. The CDR3 coding sequence is TGTGCCAGCAGCGGAGGGGACAGGGTGGGAGAGACCCAGTACTTC.

This clone was seen just once. The chain combines TRBV5-8 with TRBJ1-4; D gene ambiguous. CDR1 and CDR2 (germline): SGHTS, YDEGEE. There are 15 residues in the CDR3. V lost 3 bases and J 0 bases, leaving 9 bases between the germline ends. The CDR3 loop is CASSSWAPTNEKLFF. CDR3 nucleotides: TGTGCCAGCAGCTCGTGGGCCCCAACTAATGAAAAACTGTTTTTT.

There are a few counts of this clone. CDR3 amino acids: CASRLGRIGELFF. The DNA of the CDR3 is TGTGCCAGCAGACTAGGCCGCATCGGGGAGCTGTTTTTT. The chain recombines TRBV7-2 with TRBJ2-2, with a tentative D call TRBD2 (5 bases). The CDR3 is made up of 13 amino acids. The germline V gene encodes CDR1 SGHTA and CDR2 FQGNSA. Trimming left V 6 bases short and J 7 bases short, with 12 bases between.

With regard to this clone: The same CDR3 can be traced to other DNA sequences in this sample. The chain joins TRBV5-4 to TRBJ1-5; D may be TRBD1 (6 bases). V was shortened by 0 bases and J by 5 bases, with 9 bases between the two germline ends. Germline V lookup: CDR1 SGHNT, CDR2 YYREEE (reference sequence). This CDR3 is 14 amino acids long. The CDR3 reads CASSLGAGDQPQHF. DNA of the CDR3: TGTGCCAGCAGCTTGGGGGCAGGGGATCAGCCCCAGCATTTT.

CDR3 nucleotide sequence: TGTGCCAGCAGCTTGGCTAGCGGGAAAGCCTACGAGCAGTACGTC. Translated: CASSLASGKAYEQYV. This chain joins TRBV5-6 and TRBJ2-7; TRBD2 agrees at 9 bases. The germline V gene has CDR1 SGHDT and CDR2 YYEEEE. The length of the CDR3 is 15 residues. Unmatched junction bases numbered 3, after V lost 0 bases and J lost 2 bases.

The chain joins TRBV2 to TRBJ1-5; D may be TRBD1 (6 bases). CDR1 is SNHLY and CDR2 is FYNNEI in the germline V gene. V lost 5 bases and J 0 bases, leaving 8 bases between the germline ends. The CDR3 is 14 amino acids. The CDR3 region has the DNA TGTGCCAGCAGTACAGGGATTAGCAATCAGCCCCAGCATTTT. Translation: CASSTGISNQPQHF.

The V and J genes are TRBV9 and TRBJ1-2, with 8 positions matching TRBD1. V shed 5 bases, J shed 3 bases, and the junction held 6 bases outside the gene matches. This CDR3 region has 14 residues. Germline CDR1 and CDR2: SGDLS and YYNGEE. The CDR3 DNA sequence: TGTGCCAGCAGTGGACAGGGTCGAGACTATGGCTACACCTTC. Its translation is CASSGQGRDYGYTF.

The chain is built from TRBV19 and TRBJ2-1, with 7 positions matching TRBD2. V lost 5 bases and J lost 7; bases outside the gene matches: 11. The CDR3 totals 15 residues. Germline CDR1 and CDR2: LNHDA and SQIVND (reference sequence). The DNA of the CDR3 is TGTGCCAGTAGTGTGGGCAGGGTCGGGGGGAATGAGCAGTTCTTC. Amino acid sequence: CASSVGRVGGNEQFF.

This clone was seen once. The chain has TRBV5-1 and TRBJ2-3, with 7 bases that match TRBD1. In germline, CDR1 is SGHRS, CDR2 YFSETQ. The CDR3 has 15 amino acids. Unmatched junction bases numbered 9, after V lost 5 bases and J lost 3 bases. The CDR3 reads CASRGSQTGTDTQYF. CDR3 sequence (DNA): TGCGCCAGCAGGGGGAGCCAGACAGGGACAGATACGCAGTATTTT.

The chain is built from TRBV10-3 and TRBJ1-6; no definite D call. Looked up from germline, CDR1 is ENHRY and CDR2 is SYGVKD. This CDR3 region has 9 residues. The CDR3 bases are TGTGCTCTAGTTTCACCCCTCCACTTT. Its translation: CALVSPLHF.

The chain is built from TRBV7-9 and TRBJ1-1; D gene ambiguous. V lost 1 base, J lost 6 bases, and 18 bases lay in between. Germline V gene sequence: CDR1 SEHNR, CDR2 FQNEAQ (reference sequence). The CDR3 is 16 amino acids. CDR3 protein: CASSLGSGSSPAEAFF. CDR3 sequence (DNA): TGTGCCAGCAGCTTAGGGTCAGGCAGTTCCCCCGCTGAAGCTTTCTTT.